The 6 T cell receptor beta chains given below trace back to one sample, sequenced in a study of blood T cell repertoires in COVID-19. This table comes from immunoSEQ multiplex PCR, and its TCRdb copy is limited to in-frame clones, with some not included. The table includes about 330,000 clones, more than 75% detected once. Material: PBMCs or T cells enriched from blood (not recorded which). The source is a woman aged 25 to 39 who had recovered from COVID-19.

A word on this clone: This is likely a read error, given that the CDR3 carries no conserved phenylalanine or tryptophan at its end. No DNA is shown, since the ends of the CDR3 on it are uncertain; the CDR3 is the one TCRdb lists. The V gene is TRBV25-1, the J gene TRBJ1-1; the D call in the table, TRBD1, was not verified against the DNA. Germline V lookup: CDR1 MGHDK, CDR2 SYGVNS. The CDR3 totals 8 residues, both ends included. The CDR3 region is CASSESSS.

J is TRBJ2-5 and V is TRBV20-1; 7 bases line up with TRBD2. Germline trimming cut 5 bases from V and 7 bases from J; bases unmatched to any gene: 4. The CDR3 has 11 residues. The germline V gene encodes CDR1 DFQATT and CDR2 SNEGSKA (reference sequence). The CDR3 region has the DNA TGCAGTGCTTTCGGGGGGAGGACCCAGTACTTC. It encodes CSAFGGRTQYF.

This clone was seen a single time. The chain uses TRBV5-1 and TRBJ1-5, with a weak D call TRBD1 (5 bases). Per the germline V gene, CDR1 is SGHRS and CDR2 is YFSETQ. The CDR3 covers 13 residues. The germline V and J ends were trimmed by 0 bases and 6 bases, with 7 bases remaining between them. CDR3 sequence (DNA): TGCGCCAGCAGCTTGGAGGGGTCTCAGCCCCAGCATTTT. Its translation is CASSLEGSQPQHF. The complete variable domain, with remaining parts taken from reference TRBV5-1 and TRBJ1-5, reads KAGVTQTPRYLIKTRGQQVTLSCSPISGHRSVSWYQQTPGQGLQFLFEYFSETQRNKGNFPGRFSGRQFSNSRSEMNVSTLELGDSALYLCASSLEGSQPQHFGDGTRLSIL.

This chain connects TRBV10-3 to TRBJ2-3, with no clear D. This CDR3 comprises 14 residues. Looked up from germline, CDR1 is ENHRY and CDR2 is SYGVKD. The ends were cut back, 4 bases at V and 0 bases at J, with 8 bases in the middle. The CDR3 bases are TGTGCCATCAGTGGTTTCCAAAGCACAGATACGCAGTATTTT. Its translation: CAISGFQSTDTQYF.

This clone was seen just once. V usage is TRBV9 and J usage is TRBJ2-1; 8 bases are shared with TRBD1. The CDR3 extends over 15 amino acids. J was trimmed by 2 bases and V by 0 bases; bases with no gene match: 1. Germline CDR1 is SGDLS and CDR2 is YYNGEE. The CDR3 here is CASSVGRGPYNEQFF. CDR3 DNA sequence: TGTGCCAGCAGCGTAGGCAGGGGGCCCTACAATGAGCAGTTCTTC.

J is TRBJ1-1 and V is TRBV6-4; maybe TRBD1 (5 bases). Germline lookup yields CDR1 MRHNA and CDR2 SNTAGT. The CDR3 contains 14 residues. V lost 3 bases and J lost 5, with 13 bases in between. CDR3 in DNA: TGTGCCAGCAGTGATGCAGACAGTGGAACTGAAGCTTTCTTT. Encoded protein: CASSDADSGTEAFF.